Sequencing of this T cell receptor beta chain was carried out in a study of blood T cells in healthy people across ages (dated by TCRdb to 2015 to 2017). At the level of the whole study: Template switching captured roughly one uniquely barcoded TCR beta cDNA molecule per two T cells in model experiments. To track age-related changes in TCR beta repertoire diversity, the study relied on deep sequencing normalized with unique cDNA molecular identifiers. The donors were split into four age groups: young (average about 15 years), middle-aged (roughly 42), aged (more than 60) and long-lived (about 82). Donors of different ages were randomly distributed across sequencing lanes to avoid experimental bias. For two donors (one aged 18 to 29 and one aged 80 or older), the study analyzed two additional independent replicas of 1 million unique cDNA reads from the same blood draw. Paper-wide results and their limitations: Since profiling was done on bulk unsorted PBMCs, naive and antigen-experienced compartments could not be conclusively compared. As age increased, observed TCR beta diversity per million T cells dropped in a roughly linear way, and a significant reduction was already evident by age roughly 40. The percentage of naive T cells measured by flow cytometry correlated strongly with observed TCR beta diversity. Compared with the aged group, more naive CD4+ T cells, fewer expanded clones and increased TCR diversity were shown by the long-lived group, suggesting age selection. Because donor CMV infection status was unknown, age-related changes in expanded clonotypes were potentially confounded. Estimates of total diversity based on one million sequenced T cells were regarded as lower bounds and as underestimates.

The protocol used for the library was 5' RACE. Sequencing was performed on an Illumina HiSeq 2500. A second PCR of roughly 7 to 11 cycles was run with a J-beta primer mix and a sample-barcoded 5' primer. A template-switch 5' adaptor carrying 12 random nucleotides introduced a unique molecular identifier onto each TCR beta cDNA molecule. At least 2.5 million CDR3-containing paired-end reads were obtained from each sample. All of the RNA was converted into first-strand cDNA using the Mint cDNA synthesis kit, with a TRBC-specific oligonucleotide serving as the primer. Following uracil-DNA glycosylase treatment, all cDNA underwent a first 18-cycle PCR with the universal primers M1SS and BC2_uni_R. The published analysis was carried out like this. For normalization, 1 million high-quality reads, each with a distinct molecular identifier, were randomly selected from each sample. Instead of being binned into consensus sequences, reads that shared molecular identifiers were thrown out. MiTCR, set to a Q25 quality threshold and the strictest error-elimination algorithm, was used for CDR3 identification, clonotype clustering and error correction. A nonparametric unseen species model with Euler transformation was used to estimate a lower bound on total TCR beta diversity. TCRdb ran its own pipeline on the public reads, namely fastp trimming at Q25 and MiXCR clone calling, and kept in-frame beta chains. Rows are combined by CDR3 protein, so each entry shows the most common genes and DNA. TCRdb's processing, not the study's, gives the V and J calls here. This sample has 1,500,000 or so distinct CDR3 sequences in its table, and 42% of those were observed once. Jointly, the top ten make up about 4.1% of the sample.

The donors were roughly 40 Caucasian individuals from Russia, aged 6 to 90 years, who were systemically healthy. Around 10 milliliters of peripheral blood were collected from each donor into EDTA-treated Vacutainer tubes. Ficoll-Paque density-gradient centrifugation was used to isolate PBMCs, with at least 7 million obtained per sample. Trizol reagent was used to extract total RNA from the PBMCs, yielding at least 5.5 micrograms per sample. For every donor, an aliquot of PBMCs went through flow cytometry to measure the percentages of naive CD45RAhigh/CD27high T cells. A remark on this clonotype: It lacks a known antigen. Base quality data are lacking; no much larger clone is found one base away.

The V and J ends are trimmed by 5 bases and 4 bases, leaving 12 bases between them. As encoded in the germline V gene (reference sequence), CDR1 is DFQATT while CDR2 is SNEGSKA. Inclusive of the bounding cysteine and phenylalanine, the CDR3 is 13 residues long. The DNA shown is the 39-base CDR3, in frame from base 1. This receptor was identified in a woman aged 18-29 years in good health. This chain joins TRBV20-1 to TRBJ1-3; a weak D assignment points to TRBD1 (6 bases agree). The sequenced sample was blood. The CDR3 amino acid sequence is: CSAGGKTGNTIYF. The nucleotides are TGCAGTGCTGGGGGCAAAACGGGAAACACCATATATTTT.